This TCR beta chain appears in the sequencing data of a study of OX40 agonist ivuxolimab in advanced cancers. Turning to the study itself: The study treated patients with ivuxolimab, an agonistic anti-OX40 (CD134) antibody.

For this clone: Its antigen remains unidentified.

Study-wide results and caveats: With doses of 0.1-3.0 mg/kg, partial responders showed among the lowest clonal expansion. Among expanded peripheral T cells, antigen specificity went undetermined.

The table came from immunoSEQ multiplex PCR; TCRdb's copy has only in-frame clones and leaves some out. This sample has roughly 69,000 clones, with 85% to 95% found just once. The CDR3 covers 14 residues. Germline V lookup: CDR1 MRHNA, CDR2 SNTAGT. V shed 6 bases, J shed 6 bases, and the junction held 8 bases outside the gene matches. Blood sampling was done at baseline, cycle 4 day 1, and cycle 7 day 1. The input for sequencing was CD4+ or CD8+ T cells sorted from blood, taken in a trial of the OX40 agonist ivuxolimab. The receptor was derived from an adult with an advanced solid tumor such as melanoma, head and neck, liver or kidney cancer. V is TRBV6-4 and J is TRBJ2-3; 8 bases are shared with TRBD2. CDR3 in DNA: TGTGCCAGCAGCGGGAGGGCCGATGCGGATACGCAGTATTTT. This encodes CASSGRADADTQYF.